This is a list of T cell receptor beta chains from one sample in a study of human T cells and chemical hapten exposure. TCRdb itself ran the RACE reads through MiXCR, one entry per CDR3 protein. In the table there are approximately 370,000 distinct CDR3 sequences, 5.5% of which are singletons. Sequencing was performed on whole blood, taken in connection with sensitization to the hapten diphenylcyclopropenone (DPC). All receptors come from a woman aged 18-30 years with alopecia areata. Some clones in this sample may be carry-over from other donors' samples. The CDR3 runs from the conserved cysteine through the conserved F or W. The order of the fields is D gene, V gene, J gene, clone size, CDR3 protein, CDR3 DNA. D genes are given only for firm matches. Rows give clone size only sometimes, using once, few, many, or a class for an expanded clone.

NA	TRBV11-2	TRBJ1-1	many	CASSPRTGINTEAFF	TGTGCCAGCAGCCCTCGAACAGGGATAAACACTGAAGCTTTCTTT
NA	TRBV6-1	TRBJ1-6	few	CASSRGDFLSSYNSPLHF	TGTGCCAGCAGCCGGGGGGACTTTCTGAGCTCCTATAATTCACCCCTCCACTTT
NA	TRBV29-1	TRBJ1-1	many	CSVLHQGGGTEAFF	TGCAGCGTTCTTCACCAGGGTGGGGGTACTGAAGCTTTCTTT
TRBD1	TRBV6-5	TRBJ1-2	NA	CASSPQGGSNYGYTF	TGTGCCAGCAGCCCCCAGGGGGGGTCTAACTATGGCTACACCTTC
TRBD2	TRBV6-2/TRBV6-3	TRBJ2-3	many	CASSRVVMSGDADTQYF	TGTGCCAGCAGCCGGGTGGTGATGAGCGGGGACGCAGATACGCAGTATTTT
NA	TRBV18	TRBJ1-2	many	CASSPEPDGYTF	TGTGCCAGCTCACCGGAGCCTGACGGCTACACCTTC
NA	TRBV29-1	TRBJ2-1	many	CSVEVTPLYNEQFF	TGCAGCGTTGAAGTTACCCCCCTCTACAATGAGCAGTTCTTC
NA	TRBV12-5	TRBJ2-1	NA	CASARTGFNEQFF	TGTGCTAGTGCCCGAACAGGGTTCAATGAGCAGTTCTTC
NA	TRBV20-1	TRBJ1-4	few	CSARAQEGMGEKLFF	TGCAGTGCTAGGGCCCAGGAGGGGATGGGTGAAAAACTGTTTTTT
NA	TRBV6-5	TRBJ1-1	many	CASSYVGFQNTEAFF	TGTGCCAGCAGTTACGTCGGGTTTCAGAACACTGAAGCTTTCTTT
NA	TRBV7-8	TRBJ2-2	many	CASRSGNTGELFF	TGTGCCAGCAGAAGCGGGAACACCGGGGAGCTGTTTTTT
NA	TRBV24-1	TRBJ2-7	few	CATSDPKEQGGAQYF	TGTGCCACCAGTGATCCGAAAGAACAGGGAGGTGCTCAGTACTTC
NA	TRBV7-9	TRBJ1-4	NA	CASSSAGPGEKLFF	TGTGCCAGCAGCTCAGCAGGGCCGGGAGAAAAACTGTTTTTT
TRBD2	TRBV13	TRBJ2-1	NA	CASSQSGGTAYNEQFF	TGTGCCAGCAGCCAAAGCGGGGGGACCGCCTACAATGAGCAGTTCTTC
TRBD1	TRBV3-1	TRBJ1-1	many	CASSLTRAGGYTEAFF	TGTGCCAGCAGCCTTACCCGGGCAGGGGGCTACACTGAAGCTTTCTTT
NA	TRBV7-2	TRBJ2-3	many	CASSPNYDTQYF	TGTGCCAGCAGCCCGAATTACGATACGCAGTATTTT
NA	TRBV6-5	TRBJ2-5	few	CASSYYPRGRRQETQYF	TGTGCCAGCAGTTACTACCCACGGGGTCGACGCCAAGAGACCCAGTACTTC
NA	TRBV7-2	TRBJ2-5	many	CASSPGQIQETQYF	TGTGCCAGCAGCCCTGGACAGATCCAAGAGACCCAGTACTTC